This paragraph reports one TCR beta chain. What it recognizes is unknown. This CDR3 has 16 amino acids. Per germline, CDR1 SGHKS and CDR2 YYEKEE (reference sequence). The source of the sample is a study of T cells expressing NK-cell markers. Synthesis of TCR beta cDNA relied on 5'RACE template switching carrying UMIs. TCRdb re-called the 5' RACE reads; one entry per CDR3 protein, DNA not given. The repertoire table contains some 190,000 distinct CDR3 sequences. Overall study findings and caveats: The study found dominant NKG2C+ clonotypes at roughly 1.0-8% of CD8+ T cells in over five donors.

Specimen: blood T cells: a sorted CD56 or NKG2C T cell subset, CD4+ or CD8+ T cells, or bulk PBMC T cells (not recorded which). This TCR derives from a man aged 18 to 70 in good health. The chain recombines TRBV5-5 with TRBJ1-2; TCRdb picks TRBD1, but there is no DNA to check that call. CDR3 amino acids: CASSLAGWAANYGYTF.